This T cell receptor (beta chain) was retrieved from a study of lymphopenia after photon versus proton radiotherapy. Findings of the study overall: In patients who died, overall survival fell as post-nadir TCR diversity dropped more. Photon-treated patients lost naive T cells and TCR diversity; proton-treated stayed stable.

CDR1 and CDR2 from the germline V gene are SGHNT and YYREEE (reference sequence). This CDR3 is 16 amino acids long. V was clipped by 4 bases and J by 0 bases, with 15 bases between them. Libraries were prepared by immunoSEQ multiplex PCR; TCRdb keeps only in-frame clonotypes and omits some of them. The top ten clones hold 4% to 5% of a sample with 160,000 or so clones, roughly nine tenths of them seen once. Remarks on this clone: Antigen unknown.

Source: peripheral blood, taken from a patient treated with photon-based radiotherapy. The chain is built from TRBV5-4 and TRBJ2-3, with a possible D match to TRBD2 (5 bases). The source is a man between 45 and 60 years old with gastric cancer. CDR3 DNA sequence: TGTGCCAGCAGCGGCGGGCGGACGATCAGCACAGATACGCAGTATTTT. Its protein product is CASSGGRTISTDTQYF.